This entry is about one T cell receptor beta chain. Both 60 Vbeta primers and 13 Jbeta primers went into the PCR. Produced via immunoSEQ multiplex PCR; TCRdb's table is partial and in-frame only. Among about 110,000 clones listed, over 60% were seen once. This sample is drawn from a study of cytomegalovirus exposure and HLA in healthy donors. Germline CDR1 is SGHAT and CDR2 is FQNNGV. The CDR3 contains 15 residues. V was cut by 1 base and J by 2 bases, with 11 bases left in between. The receptor's source is a male donor in good health and CMV-seronegative. The chain uses TRBV11-2 and TRBJ1-2; D is unclear. Sequencing input: PBMCs. CDR3 nucleotide sequence: TGTGCCAGCAGCTTAGCCGCCGGGAGGAACTATGGCTACACCTTC. Translated, it gives CASSLAAGRNYGYTF.